This T cell receptor beta chain was sequenced in a study of brain T cells in children with intractable seizures. Whole-study findings and limits: Pre- and post-surgery blood differed in depth, so pre-surgery absences may be undersampling. Viral specificity was inferred only from CDR3 similarity; HCMV serostatus was unknown.

Sequencing was limited to surgery cases with top T cell transcript signatures in brain tissue. Only in-frame clones appear in the TCRdb table, and some are missing; sequencing was by immunoSEQ multiplex PCR. The sample shows fewer than 150,000 clones, 85% to 95% of them seen only once. The germline V gene encodes CDR1 MDHEN and CDR2 SYDVKM. There are 16 residues in the CDR3. V was cut by 5 bases and J by 4 bases, with 19 bases left in between. Of note for this clone: What it recognizes is unknown.

The chain couples TRBV28 to TRBJ2-3, with a weak D call TRBD2 (7 bases). This receptor was identified in a boy younger than two with hemimegalencephaly and intractable seizures. Sequencing used peripheral blood, obtained at surgery. CDR3 DNA: TGTGCCAGCAGTCCACTCCGACTAGCAGGGGCAGATACGCAGTATTTT. Its translation: CASSPLRLAGADTQYF. The variable domain in full, completed from reference TRBV28 and TRBJ2-3, reads DVKVTQSSRYLVKRTGEKVFLECVQDMDHENMFWYRQDPGLGLRLIYFSYDVKMKEKGDIPEGYSVSREKKERFSLILESASTNQTSMYLCASSPLRLAGADTQYFGPGTRLTVL.